The entry below gives a single T cell receptor (beta chain) sequence along with its context. Sequencing used immunoSEQ multiplex PCR; TCRdb keeps in-frame clones, though not all of them. The sample yields roughly 150,000 clones, 94% seen once. This record comes from a study of cytomegalovirus exposure and HLA in healthy donors. Sequencing was carried out using PBMCs. The sequence was obtained from a young man in good health and CMV-seropositive.

The CDR3 reads CASSALAGGQETQYF. CDR3 sequence (DNA): TGTGCCAGCAGCGCCCTAGCGGGAGGGCAAGAGACCCAGTACTTC. The chain couples TRBV13 to TRBJ2-5; 12 nucleotides agree with TRBD2. The CDR3 has 15 amino acids. V trimming: 5 bases; J trimming: 2 bases; junction bases outside the gene matches: 3. CDR1 is PRHDT, CDR2 FYEKMQ, per germline (reference sequence).